This TCR beta chain stems from a study of T cells after yellow fever vaccination (dated by TCRdb to the late 2010s). With regard to the full study: The SMART-Seq v4 Ultra Low Input RNA kit was used to prepare libraries from fractions with low cell numbers. To track T-cell clones before and after primary and booster YFV17D yellow fever vaccination, bulk TCR alpha and beta repertoires were sequenced longitudinally. Two healthy male donors, one aged 18 to 30 and one aged 30 to 40 years, were included in the cohort. Bulk PBMC replicates and cell subsets were isolated from blood drawn at multiple timepoints before and after both primary and secondary immunization. Summary of the overall study and its limitations: After the booster, most of the clones that had expanded following primary vaccination were detected again (approximately 96% of CD4 and around 90% of CD8), which suggests that memory was broadly maintained. Only a couple of donors were included in the study, so the extent to which the findings can be generalized is limited. A small fraction of clonotypes appeared in both the CD4 and CD8 compartments, likely as a result of convergent recombination. FACS-sorted repertoires could contain abundant contaminating clonotypes from the bulk population, so computational filtering was required. The secondary T-cell response was found to be weaker but faster than the primary response, with a peak reached on day 5 rather than on day 15.

Looking up the germline V gene yields CDR1 SQVTM and CDR2 ANQGSEA. The CDR3 holds 18 amino acids from the cysteine to the phenylalanine. Only CDR3 DNA is held: 54 bases, read in frame from base 1. Trimming leaves V shorter by 6 bases and J shorter by 0 bases, with the junction holding 18 bases beyond the gene matches. The treatment or condition label here, explained by the study, means: live attenuated yellow fever vaccine strain. At each blood-draw timepoint, two biological replicates of bulk PBMCs were collected. A standard Ficoll-Paque protocol was used to isolate PBMCs from peripheral blood. TriZol was used to extract RNA from bulk PBMCs, CD4 and CD8 fractions, and dextramer-positive and dextramer-negative fractions. In its sample, this clonotype was seen a few times. The antigen it recognizes is unknown. One base away there is no much larger clone; base qualities are not given. Instrument used: Illumina NovaSeq 6000. TCR cDNA was synthesized by 5'RACE template switching, through which a universal primer site and unique molecular identifiers were introduced. cDNA synthesis was primed from both the TCR alpha and TCR beta constant segments. Two PCR steps were used to amplify libraries, with sample barcodes and sequencing adapters being added in the second step. Libraries were sequenced on Illumina HiSeq 2500 (2x100 bp) or NovaSeq (2x150 bp). As for the authors' bioinformatics: MIGEC was used to demultiplex reads and collapse the reads into UMI consensus sequences, and MiXCR was used for V(D)J alignment. Vaccine-responding clonotypes were defined with edgeR using replicate PBMC samples, requiring FDR below 0.01 and a log2 fold change above 5 up to day 15. Each bulk clonotype received a CD4 or CD8 identity based on whether the sequenced CD4 or CD8 repertoire contained that clonotype at higher abundance. TCRdb trimmed public reads at Q25 via fastp, called clones via MiXCR and kept in-frame beta chains. Rows are combined by CDR3 protein, so each entry shows the most common genes and DNA. The V and J calls come from TCRdb's annotation, not from the publication. This sample lists over 300,000 distinct CDR3 sequences; about 4% were detected once. The leading ten clones occupy roughly 25% of the sample.

The rearrangement joined TRBV29-1 to TRBJ2-3, and 7 junction bases match TRBD1. This TCR came from a young man who received the YFV17D yellow fever vaccine. The sample was PBMCs, taken 5 days after the yellow fever booster vaccination. The CDR3 reads CSVGWGSGQSTSTDTQYF. The sequenced DNA: TGCAGCGTGGGATGGGGTTCGGGACAGTCTACTAGCACAGATACGCAGTATTTT.